This TCR beta chain derives from a study of T cell responses to AZD1222 COVID-19 vaccine. The study, taken as a whole, reports: Spike-specific TCR repertoires showed rising breadth and depth after two AZD1222 doses. With dominance at 160-218 and 743-854, vaccine-associated CD4 TCRs spanned spike. Reports indicate that nearly half of spike-specific TCRs are directed at unmutated variant regions.

The CDR3 is made up of 12 amino acids. Trimming took off 4 bases at V and 8 bases at J, with 11 bases between the two ends. Germline-derived CDR1 and CDR2 are SNHLY and FYNNEI. A note on this clone: Its cognate antigen is unknown.

Method: immunoSEQ multiplex PCR; TCRdb's copy keeps in-frame clones and lacks some. The sample gives approximately 150,000 clones, around 90% of which show up once; less than 2% is in the top ten. Material: peripheral blood, obtained 28 days after the second AZD1222 dose. The J gene is TRBJ1-2, the V gene TRBV2; D remains ambiguous. This receptor was obtained from an adult who received the AZD1222 COVID-19 vaccine. CDR3 in amino acids: CASSAGFEGYTF. CDR3 nucleotide sequence: TGTGCCAGCAGTGCGGGGTTTGAAGGCTACACCTTC.